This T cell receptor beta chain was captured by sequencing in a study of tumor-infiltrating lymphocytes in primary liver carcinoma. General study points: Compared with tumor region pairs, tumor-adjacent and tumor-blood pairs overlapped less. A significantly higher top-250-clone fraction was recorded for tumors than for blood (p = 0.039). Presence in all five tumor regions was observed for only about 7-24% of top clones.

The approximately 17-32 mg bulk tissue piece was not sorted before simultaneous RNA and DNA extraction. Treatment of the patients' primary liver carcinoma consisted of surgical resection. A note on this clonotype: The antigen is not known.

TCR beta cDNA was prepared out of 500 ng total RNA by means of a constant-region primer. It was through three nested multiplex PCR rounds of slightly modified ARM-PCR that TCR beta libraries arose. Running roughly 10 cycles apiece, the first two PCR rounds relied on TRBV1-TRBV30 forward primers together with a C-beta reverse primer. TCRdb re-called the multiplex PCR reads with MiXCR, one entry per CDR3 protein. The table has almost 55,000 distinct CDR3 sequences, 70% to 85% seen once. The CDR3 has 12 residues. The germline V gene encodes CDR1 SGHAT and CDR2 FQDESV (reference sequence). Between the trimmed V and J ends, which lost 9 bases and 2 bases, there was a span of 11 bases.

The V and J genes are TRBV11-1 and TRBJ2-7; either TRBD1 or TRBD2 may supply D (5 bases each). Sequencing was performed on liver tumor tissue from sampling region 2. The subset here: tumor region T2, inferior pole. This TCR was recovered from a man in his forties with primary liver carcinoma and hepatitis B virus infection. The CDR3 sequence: CASRDGPYEQYF. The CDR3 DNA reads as TGTGCCAGTAGGGACGGGCCCTACGAGCAGTACTTC.